These 2 T cell receptor beta chains originate from one sample sequenced in a study of T cell changes during pregnancy in multiple sclerosis. Clones were sequenced by immunoSEQ multiplex PCR, and TCRdb holds only the in-frame ones, with some missing. This table has 90,000 to 120,000 clones, 80% to 95% appearing once. Sequences were derived from peripheral blood, sampled after pregnancy. These receptors all stem from a female donor with multiple sclerosis, enrolled in a pregnancy study.

With regard to this clone: The germline gene is not matched at one end of the junction; a read error may be the cause. This chain joins TRBV7-7 and TRBJ2-5; 8 positions agree with TRBD2. Germline lookup yields CDR1 SSHAT and CDR2 FNYEAQ (reference sequence). The CDR3 contains 14 residues. The CDR3 sequence is CASSLGRGGETQYF. The CDR3 coding sequence is TGTGCTAGCAGCCTAGGCCGGGGGGGAGAGACCCAGTACTTC.

For the CDR3, the DNA is TGTGCCACCAGTCGGGACAGGGTCGTCGTAGCTAACTATGGCTACACCTTC. This codes for CATSRDRVVVANYGYTF. This chain connects TRBV15 to TRBJ1-2, with 9 positions matching TRBD1. Trimming took 6 bases from V and 0 from J; bases not matched to a gene: 11. This CDR3 region has 17 residues. Germline V gives CDR1 LNHNV, CDR2 YYDKDF (reference sequence).